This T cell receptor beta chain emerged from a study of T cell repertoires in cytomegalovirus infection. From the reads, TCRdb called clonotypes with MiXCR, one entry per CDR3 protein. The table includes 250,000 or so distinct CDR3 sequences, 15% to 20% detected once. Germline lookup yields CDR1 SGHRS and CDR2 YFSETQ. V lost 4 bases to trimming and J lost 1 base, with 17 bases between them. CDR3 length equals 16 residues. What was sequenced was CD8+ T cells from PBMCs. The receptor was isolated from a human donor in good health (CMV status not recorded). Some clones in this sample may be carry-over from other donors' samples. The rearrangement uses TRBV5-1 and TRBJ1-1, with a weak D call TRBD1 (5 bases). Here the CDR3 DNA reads TGCGCCAGCAGCCCTGAGGGGTATTATAGGAACACTGAAGCTTTCTTT. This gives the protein CASSPEGYYRNTEAFF.